This T cell receptor beta chain was sequenced during a study of cytotoxic CD8 clonotypes in ibrutinib-treated CLL. Study-wide context: Overall, roughly 25 responses were partial and 2 complete; following median around 70 months, 14 patients stayed remitted and some 12 progressed. Broader study findings: Collection times varied between progressing and sustained-remission patients. Ibrutinib response saw clonality rise, and progression saw it return toward baseline.

The intended depth for sequencing was 1 in 200,000 to 1 in 1 million T cells. The table came from immunoSEQ multiplex PCR; TCRdb's copy has only in-frame clones and leaves some out. This sample yields about 160,000 clones, of which 70% to 90% are seen a single time; approximately 3% belongs to the top ten. This clone was found once. Antigen: not known. V lost 5 bases, J lost 3 bases, and 10 bases lay in between. CDR3 length: 14 residues. In germline, CDR1 is MNHEY, CDR2 SVGAGI. The TCR sequence derives from a human donor with chronic lymphocytic leukemia. The sample in question was PBMCs, obtained at disease progression, from a patient treated with ibrutinib. The rearrangement links TRBV6-5 to TRBJ1-4; D possibly corresponds to TRBD1 (5 bases). DNA of the CDR3: TGTGCCAGCAGTGGGGGGACCCCTAATGAAAAACTGTTTTTT. Protein sequence: CASSGGTPNEKLFF.